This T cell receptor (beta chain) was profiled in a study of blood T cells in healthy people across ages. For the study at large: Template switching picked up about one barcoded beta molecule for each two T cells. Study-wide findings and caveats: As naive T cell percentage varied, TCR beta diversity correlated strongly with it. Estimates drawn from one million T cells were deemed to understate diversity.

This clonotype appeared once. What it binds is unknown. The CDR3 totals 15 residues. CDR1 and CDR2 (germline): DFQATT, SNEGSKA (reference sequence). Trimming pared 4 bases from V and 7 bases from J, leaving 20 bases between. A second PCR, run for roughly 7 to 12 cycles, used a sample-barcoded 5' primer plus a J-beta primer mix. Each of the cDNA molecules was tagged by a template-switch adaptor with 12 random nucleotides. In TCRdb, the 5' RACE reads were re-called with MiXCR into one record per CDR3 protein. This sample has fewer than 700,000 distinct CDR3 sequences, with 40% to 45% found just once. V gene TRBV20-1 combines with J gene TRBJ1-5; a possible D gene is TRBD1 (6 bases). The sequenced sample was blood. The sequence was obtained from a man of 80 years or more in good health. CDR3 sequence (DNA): TGCAGTGCTACCCCGGCAGTGGGGGCATGGCAGCCCCAGCATTTT. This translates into CSATPAVGAWQPQHF.